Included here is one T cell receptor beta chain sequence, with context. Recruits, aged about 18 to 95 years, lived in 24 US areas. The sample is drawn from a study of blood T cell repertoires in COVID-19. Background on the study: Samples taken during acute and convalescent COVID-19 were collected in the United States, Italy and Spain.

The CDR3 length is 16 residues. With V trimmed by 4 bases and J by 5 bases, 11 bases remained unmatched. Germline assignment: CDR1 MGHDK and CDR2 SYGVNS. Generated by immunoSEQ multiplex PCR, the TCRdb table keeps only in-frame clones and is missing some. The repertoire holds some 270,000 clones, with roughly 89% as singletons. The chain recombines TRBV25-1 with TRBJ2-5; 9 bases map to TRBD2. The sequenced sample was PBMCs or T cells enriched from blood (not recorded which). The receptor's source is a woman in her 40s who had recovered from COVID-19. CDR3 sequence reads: CASSAGGGRAHETQYF. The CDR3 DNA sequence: TGTGCCAGCAGTGCTGGGGGCGGGAGGGCCCACGAGACCCAGTACTTC.